Sequencing of this T cell receptor beta chain was carried out in a study of Graves' ophthalmopathy and Graves' hyperthyroidism. On the study more broadly: Stable hyperthyroidism meant no progression to ophthalmopathy within 18 months of follow-up. General study results and limits: Blood repertoires reportedly contained most expanded thyroid clonotypes above 0.001 frequency.

Amplification of TCR beta CDR3 regions used RNA transcripts. A first-round RT-PCR used HTBI primers, followed by a second-round multiplex PCR. TCRdb independently ran MiXCR on the multiplex PCR reads; one entry per CDR3 protein. The table includes over a million distinct CDR3 sequences, 35% to 45% detected once. V lost 5 bases and J lost 6, with 14 bases in between. Germline CDR1 and CDR2: LNHNV and YYDKDF (reference sequence). The CDR3 is 13 residues long. Participants with hyperthyroidism, aged 18 to 65, were newly diagnosed with under 2 months' duration. The table lists this clonotype with a count of one. No antigen is known for it.

The rearrangement joins TRBV15 to TRBJ2-7; D gene ambiguous. This clonotype originated in an adult man with Graves' hyperthyroidism. Specimen: peripheral blood or thyroid tissue (not recorded which). This CDR3 is CATSFLSGGEQYF. The CDR3 region has the DNA TGTGCCACCAGCTTCCTCTCGGGCGGCGAGCAGTACTTC.